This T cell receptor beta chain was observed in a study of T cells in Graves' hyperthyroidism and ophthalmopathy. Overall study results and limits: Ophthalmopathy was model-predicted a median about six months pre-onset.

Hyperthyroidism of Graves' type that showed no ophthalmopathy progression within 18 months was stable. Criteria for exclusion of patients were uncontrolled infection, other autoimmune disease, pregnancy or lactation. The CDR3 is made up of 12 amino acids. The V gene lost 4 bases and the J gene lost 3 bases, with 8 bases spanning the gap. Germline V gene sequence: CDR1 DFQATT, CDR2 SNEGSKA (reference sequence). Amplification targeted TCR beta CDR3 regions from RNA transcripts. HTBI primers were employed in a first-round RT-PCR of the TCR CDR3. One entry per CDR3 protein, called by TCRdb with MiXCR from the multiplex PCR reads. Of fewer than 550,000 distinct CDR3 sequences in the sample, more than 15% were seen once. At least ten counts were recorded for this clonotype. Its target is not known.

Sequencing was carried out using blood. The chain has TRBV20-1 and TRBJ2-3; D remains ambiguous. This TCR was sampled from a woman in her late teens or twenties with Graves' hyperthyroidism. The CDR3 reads CSATPGTDTQYF. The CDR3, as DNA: TGCAGTGCTACCCCCGGGACAGATACGCAGTATTTT.